This is a list of T cell receptor beta chains from one sample in a study of blood T cell repertoires in COVID-19. Using immunoSEQ multiplex PCR, the repertoire was profiled, and TCRdb retains in-frame clones only, with some absent. The table shows about 250,000 clones, with roughly 90% occurring only once. Material for sequencing was PBMCs or T cells enriched from blood (not recorded which). These receptors were obtained from a woman aged 45-60 years who had recovered from COVID-19. The conserved cysteine and the conserved F or W are not part of the CDR3 here. Fields, in order: J gene, V gene, CDR3 protein.

j_gene: TRBJ2-7
v_gene: TRBV11-2
CDR3aa: ASSLESSSSHYEQY

j_gene: TRBJ1-1
v_gene: TRBV6-5
CDR3aa: ASSYSGGTEAF

j_gene: TRBJ2-1
v_gene: TRBV27
CDR3aa: ASRLRVGYNEQF

j_gene: TRBJ2-1
v_gene: TRBV7-9
CDR3aa: ASSPGLAGSWRNEQF

j_gene: TRBJ1-1
v_gene: TRBV11-3
CDR3aa: ASSLGAGAEAF

j_gene: TRBJ2-7
v_gene: TRBV28
CDR3aa: ASSLGRGDARDEQY

j_gene: TRBJ2-1
v_gene: TRBV28
CDR3aa: ASTAIAGERNNEQF

j_gene: TRBJ1-1
v_gene: TRBV30
CDR3aa: AWSPPGQGSEAF

j_gene: TRBJ1-4
v_gene: TRBV28
CDR3aa: ASRGGRNEKLF

j_gene: TRBJ2-1
v_gene: TRBV11-2
CDR3aa: ASSANLLAGGGEQF

j_gene: TRBJ2-2
v_gene: TRBV7-2
CDR3aa: ASSPPASGELF

j_gene: TRBJ2-2
v_gene: TRBV5-1
CDR3aa: ASSSLAGGTGELF

j_gene: TRBJ1-2
v_gene: TRBV28
CDR3aa: ASSSRDRGRGYT

j_gene: TRBJ2-2
v_gene: TRBV2
CDR3aa: ASSGRFSNTGELF

j_gene: TRBJ2-1
v_gene: TRBV7-9
CDR3aa: AHDGIPYNEQF